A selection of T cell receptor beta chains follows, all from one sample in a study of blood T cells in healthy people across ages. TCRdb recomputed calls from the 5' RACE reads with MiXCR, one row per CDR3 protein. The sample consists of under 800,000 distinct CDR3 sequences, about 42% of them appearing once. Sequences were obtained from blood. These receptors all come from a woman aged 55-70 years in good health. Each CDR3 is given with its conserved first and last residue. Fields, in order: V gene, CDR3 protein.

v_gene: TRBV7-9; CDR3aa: CASSLFPVGTLQETQYF
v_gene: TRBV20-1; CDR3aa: CSASPGAGAYNEQFF
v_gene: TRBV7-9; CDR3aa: CASSLAVGATAGNQPQHF
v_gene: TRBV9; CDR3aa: CASSVAHEQFF
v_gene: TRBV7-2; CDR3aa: CASSLEPGGRTEAFF
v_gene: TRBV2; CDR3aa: CASSGNENEKLFF
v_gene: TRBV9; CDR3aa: CASSVGGGGSYNEQFF
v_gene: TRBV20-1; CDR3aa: CSARDLREDQPQHF
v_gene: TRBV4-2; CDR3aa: CVSSHFSGLAGAITDTQYF
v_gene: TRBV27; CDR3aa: CASSLFISPLAASYNKQFF
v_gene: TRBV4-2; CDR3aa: CASSQEGPGLAGYEQYF
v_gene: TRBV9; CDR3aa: CASSQGPVAGGGDTQYF
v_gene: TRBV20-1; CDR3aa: CSARETPGNYGYTF
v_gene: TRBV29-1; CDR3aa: CSVTDRGGNNEQFF
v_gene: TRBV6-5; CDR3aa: CASSYGTDSYEQYF
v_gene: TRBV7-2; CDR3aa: CASNGLRGGNEQYF
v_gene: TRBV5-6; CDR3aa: CASSPRTAYTDTQYF
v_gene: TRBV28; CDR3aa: CASTQGDPATSQYF
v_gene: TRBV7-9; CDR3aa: CASSDETGYEQYF
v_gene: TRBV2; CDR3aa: CASRGLPIGFNEQFF
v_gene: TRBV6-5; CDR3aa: CASSYGVGQYF
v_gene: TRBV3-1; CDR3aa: CASSQADQPQHF
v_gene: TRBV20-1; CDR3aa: CSARDSPGGLASYEQYF
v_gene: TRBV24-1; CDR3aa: CATSDNRVGETQYF
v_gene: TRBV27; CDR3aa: CASSLDRGGYGYTF
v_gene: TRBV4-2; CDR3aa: CASSQEREVVNEQYF
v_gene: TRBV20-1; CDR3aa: CSARDPQGSGSYEQYF
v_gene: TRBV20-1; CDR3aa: CGALSREGDRTDTQYF
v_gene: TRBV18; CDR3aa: CASSPTGVLDNEQFF
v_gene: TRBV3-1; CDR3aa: CASSQDAPGFPQPQHF
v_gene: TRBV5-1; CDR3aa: CASSNQGQGADTQYF
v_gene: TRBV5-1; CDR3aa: CASSLAGTETYKQYF
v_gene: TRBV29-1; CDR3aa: CSGGGLSGELFF
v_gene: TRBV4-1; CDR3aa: CASSQESSGKEQYF
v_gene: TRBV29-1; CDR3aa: CSVVLGGGRELWVEQFF
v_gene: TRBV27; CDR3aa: CASCLHTGLQETQYF
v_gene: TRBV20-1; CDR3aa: CSAEEWTGVGYTF
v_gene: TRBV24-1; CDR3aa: CATSDFIGTSIFRQFF
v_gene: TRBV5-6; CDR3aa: CASSLRGGVKAFF
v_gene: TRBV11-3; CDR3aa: CASSTRGPNTEAFF
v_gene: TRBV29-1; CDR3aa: CSVLGGSNNEQFF
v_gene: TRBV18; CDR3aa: CASSPQGPGGETQYF
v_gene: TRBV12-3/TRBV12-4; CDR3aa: CASSLNVGGDQPQHF
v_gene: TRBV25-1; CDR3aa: CASSEGGQGPQETQYF
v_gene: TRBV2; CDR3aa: CASSDRPQETQYF
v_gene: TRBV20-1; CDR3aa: CSARDNSGQGTDTQYF
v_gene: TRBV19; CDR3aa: CASSISGGAYNEQFF
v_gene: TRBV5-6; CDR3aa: CASSLAGTYDSEQFF
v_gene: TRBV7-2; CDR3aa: CASSPDLDRENTEAFF
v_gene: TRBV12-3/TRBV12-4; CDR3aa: CASSLHPGQGTDTQYF
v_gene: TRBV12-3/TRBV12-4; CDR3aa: CASSSQAAGVGTDTQYF
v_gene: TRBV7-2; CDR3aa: CASSLQTSLIDEQYF
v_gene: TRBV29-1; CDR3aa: CSVEEGVAGAQQYF
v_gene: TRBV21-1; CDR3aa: CASSIGGGDTQYF